The T cell receptor (beta chain) under discussion was sequenced for a study of identical twins. This clonotype has more than one count but fewer than ten. The antigen is undetermined. Study findings and constraints: There was an excess of low generation probability in the out-of-frame alpha sequences that twins shared. Within cord blood, abundant beta clonotypes carried fewer insertions, but memory repertoires showed no such trend. Weaker excess twin sharing was seen among beta out-of-frame sequences. Out-of-frame sharing of TCR alpha in monozygotic twins was underestimated by models.

V gave up 1 base and J gave up 4 bases; unmatched junction bases: 0. Germline values: CDR1 LGHDT, CDR2 YNNKEL (reference sequence). This CDR3 is 13 amino acids long. TCRdb re-called the 5' RACE reads with MiXCR, one entry per CDR3 protein. The sample records 450,000 or so distinct CDR3 sequences, approximately 15% being singletons. The data also belong to a second study, concerning yellow fever vaccine responses in identical twins.

The sample taken for sequencing was CD4+ T cells sorted from blood. This TCR derives from a woman aged 18-29 years in good health. This chain uses TRBV3-1 with TRBJ2-5, with 7 bases fitting TRBD1. The CDR3 loop is CASSQGTGETQYF. The CDR3 bases are TGTGCCAGCAGCCAAGGGACAGGAGAGACCCAGTACTTC.